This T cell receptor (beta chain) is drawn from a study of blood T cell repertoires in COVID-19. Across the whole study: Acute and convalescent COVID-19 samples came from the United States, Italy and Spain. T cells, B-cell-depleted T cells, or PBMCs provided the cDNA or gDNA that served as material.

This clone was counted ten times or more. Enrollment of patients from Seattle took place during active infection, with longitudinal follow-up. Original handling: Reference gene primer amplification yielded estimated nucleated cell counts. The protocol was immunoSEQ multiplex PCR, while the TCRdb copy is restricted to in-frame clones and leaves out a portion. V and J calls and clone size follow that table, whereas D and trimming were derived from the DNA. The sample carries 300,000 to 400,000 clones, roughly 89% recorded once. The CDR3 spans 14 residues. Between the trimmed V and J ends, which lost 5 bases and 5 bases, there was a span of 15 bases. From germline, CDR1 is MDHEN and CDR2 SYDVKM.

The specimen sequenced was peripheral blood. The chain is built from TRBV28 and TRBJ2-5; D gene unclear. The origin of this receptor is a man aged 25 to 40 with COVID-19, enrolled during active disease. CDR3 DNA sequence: TGTGCCAGCAGTCTGGCTACTACGAGGGAGACCCAGTACTTC. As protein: CASSLATTRETQYF.